One sample yielded the 22 T cell receptor beta chains listed below, sequenced in a study of shared clonotypes between healthy human individuals. The data were produced by immunoSEQ multiplex PCR, yet TCRdb's version contains in-frame clones alone and is incomplete. The data show 950,000 to 1,100,000 clones, 65% to 80% seen once. The sequenced material came from memory CD4+ T cells sorted from blood. Described subset: CD45RA-negative fraction. These receptor sequences come from a man between 18 and 35 years old in good health.

The V call is TRBV30, the J call TRBJ2-4, with D perhaps assigned TRBD1 or TRBD2 (5 bases each). Germline V lookup: CDR1 GTSNPN, CDR2 SVGIG (reference sequence). The CDR3 is 14 amino acids. V shed 3 bases and J shed 6 bases, with 15 bases lying between them. In DNA, the CDR3 is TGTGCCTGGAGCGGGCTGGGGGTCGGAAACATTCAGTACTTC. It translates to CAWSGLGVGNIQYF.

The chain recombines TRBV30 with TRBJ1-5; 7 bases match TRBD1. J was trimmed by 4 bases and V by 2 bases; bases with no gene match: 5. Germline V gene lookup returns CDR1 GTSNPN and CDR2 SVGIG (reference sequence). CDR3 length: 14 amino acids. The CDR3: CAWSTGTANQPQHF. DNA for the CDR3: TGTGCCTGGAGTACCGGGACAGCGAATCAGCCCCAGCATTTT.

The V and J genes are TRBV5-4 and TRBJ2-5; D gene unclear. V dropped 3 bases and J dropped 5 bases, with 17 bases sitting between them. This CDR3 has 15 residues. Germline V gene data show CDR1 as SGHNT and CDR2 as YYREEE (reference sequence). CDR3 in amino acids: CASSSSGRLSETQYF. In nucleotides, the CDR3 is TGTGCCAGCAGCTCCTCCGGACGACTGAGCGAGACCCAGTACTTC.

The gene calls are TRBV5-4 and TRBJ2-5, with D unresolved. The end of the DNA is better explained by TRBJ2-7, so the J call may be wrong. The CDR3 totals 15 residues. The germline V gene has CDR1 SGHNT and CDR2 YYREEE (reference sequence). CDR3 DNA: TGTGCCAGCAGCTGGCACTATCCCCGGAACTACGAGCAGTACTTC. Its protein is CASSWHYPRNYEQYF.

This chain joins TRBV10-3 and TRBJ2-7; D remains unclear. This CDR3 has 15 residues. The V end was cut by 0 bases, the J end by 1 base, with 10 bases between. Germline V gene sequence: CDR1 ENHRY, CDR2 SYGVKD. CDR3 nucleotides: TGTGCCATCAGTGAGTCGGGGATGCCTTCCTACGAGCAGTACTTC. Its protein is CAISESGMPSYEQYF.

CDR3 amino acids: CASRDTTNQPQHF. In nucleotides, the CDR3 is TGTGCCAGCAGGGACACTACAAATCAGCCCCAGCATTTT. The gene calls are TRBV6-1 and TRBJ1-5, with D possibly matching TRBD1 (5 bases). Trimming cost V 6 bases and J 4 bases, with 10 bases left between them. CDR1 is MNHNS and CDR2 is SASEGT in the germline V gene. The CDR3 has 13 residues.

This clone was counted once. The same CDR3 also results from other DNA sequences found in this sample. The chain couples TRBV6-6 to TRBJ1-3; possible D gene TRBD1, 5 bases. In germline, CDR1 is MNHNY, CDR2 SVGAGI (reference sequence). This CDR3 has 11 residues. Between the trimmed V and J ends, which lost 11 bases and 0 bases, there was a span of 5 bases. This CDR3 reads CAGGSGNTIYF. For the CDR3, the DNA is TGTGCCGGGGGCTCTGGAAACACCATATATTTT.

The J gene is TRBJ2-5, the V gene TRBV18; a possible D gene is TRBD2 (5 bases). Germline CDR1 is KGHSH and CDR2 is LQKENI. The CDR3 loop spans 13 amino acids. V lost 4 bases to trimming and J lost 5 bases, with 11 bases between them. CDR3 loop: CASSRSRGETQYF. The CDR3 nucleotides are TGTGCCAGCTCACGATCTCGAGGGGAGACCCAGTACTTC.

This clone was seen a single time. The chain links TRBV7-2 to TRBJ1-3; 9 nucleotides align to TRBD1. The ends lost 5 bases at V and 2 bases at J; junction bases unmatched: 10. Germline-derived CDR1 and CDR2 are SGHTA and FQGNSA. CDR3 size: 17 residues. The CDR3 nucleotides are TGTGCCAGCAGCCCTCCGGGACAGGGAATACCTGGAAACACCATATATTTT. Translated: CASSPPGQGIPGNTIYF.

Here the CDR3 DNA reads TGTGCCAGCAACCCCCGCACAGATACGCAGTATTTT. It yields the protein CASNPRTDTQYF. The rearrangement links TRBV27 to TRBJ2-3; no firm D call. Trimming left V 7 bases short and J 1 base short, with 6 bases between. The germline CDR1 and CDR2 sequences are MNHEY and SMNVEV (reference sequence). This CDR3 contains 12 residues.

The rearrangement joins TRBV6-1 to TRBJ2-7; D is uncertain. CDR3 size: 13 residues. CDR1 and CDR2 from the germline V gene are MNHNS and SASEGT. Trimming removed 8 bases from V and 6 bases from J, with 17 bases in between. The CDR3 coding sequence is TGTGCCAGCGGGAAGGGCAGAGAAAGCGAGCAGTACTTC. Its protein product is CASGKGRESEQYF.

The J gene is TRBJ2-7, the V gene TRBV6-6, with 11 positions matching TRBD1. The junction had 7 bases not matched to a gene; V was cut back by 7 bases and J by 5 bases. CDR3 size: 14 residues. Germline CDR1 reads MNHNY; CDR2 reads SVGAGI (reference sequence). As DNA, the CDR3 is TGTGCCAGCACCGACGGGACAGGGGGAGACGAGCAGTACTTC. Amino acids: CASTDGTGGDEQYF.

About this clone: An end of the junction does not agree with germline; a read error may underlie this. The genes are TRBV19 and TRBJ1-2, with a weak D call TRBD1 (6 bases). This CDR3 region has 16 residues. CDR1 is LNHDA and CDR2 is SQIVND in the germline V gene (reference sequence). CDR3 sequence: CASFTGIGYGRSLGIF. The CDR3 DNA reads TGTGCCAGTTTCACAGGGATTGGGTACGGCCGCTCTCTTGGGATCTTC.

The J gene is TRBJ2-7, the V gene TRBV27; TRBD1 matches at 9 bases. In germline, CDR1 is MNHEY, CDR2 SMNVEV (reference sequence). Unmatched junction bases numbered 9, after V lost 7 bases and J lost 2 bases. The CDR3 length is 15 residues. CDR3 DNA: TGTGCCAGCAACAAGGGGACAGGGTGGCCCTACGAGCAGTACTTC. Protein product: CASNKGTGWPYEQYF.

The chain carries TRBV5-4 and TRBJ2-3; D remains ambiguous. Germline V gene data show CDR1 as SGHNT and CDR2 as YYREEE (reference sequence). V was clipped by 8 bases and J by 7 bases, with 8 bases between them. The CDR3 is made up of 10 amino acids. The CDR3 nucleotides read TGTGCCAGTGGGCGAAATACGCAGTATTTT. Translation gives CASGRNTQYF.

The chain uses TRBV5-8 and TRBJ1-2, with 7 bases aligning to TRBD1. Germline assignment: CDR1 SGHTS and CDR2 YDEGEE. V lost 0 bases to trimming and J lost 6 bases; unmatched junction nucleotides: 11. The CDR3 has 16 residues. This CDR3 is CASSLDRRGQQDGYTF. The CDR3 nucleotides are TGTGCCAGCAGCTTGGATCGGCGGGGACAGCAGGATGGCTACACCTTC.

This clone was seen more than once but under ten times. The chain links TRBV5-1 to TRBJ2-2, with 7 nucleotides matching TRBD1. There are 16 residues in the CDR3. V dropped 0 bases and J dropped 0; count of bases not matched to a gene: 2. Germline V CDR1 and CDR2: SGHRS, YFSETQ. The CDR3 sequence is CASSLATGTNTGELFF. Written as DNA, the CDR3 is TGCGCCAGCAGCTTGGCGACAGGGACGAACACCGGGGAGCTGTTTTTT.

Notes on this clone: A single base separates this from a much larger clone, so it may be a read error. Other DNA sequences from this sample encode an identical CDR3 as well. V usage is TRBV11-2 and J usage is TRBJ1-1; D unresolved. This CDR3 contains 13 residues. Trimming cost V 3 bases and J 1 base, with 6 bases left between them. CDR1 is SGHAT, CDR2 FQNNGV, per germline. CDR3 residues: CASSFAGNTEAFF. CDR3 coding DNA: TGTGCCAGCAGCTTCGCAGGGAACACTGAAGCTTTCTTT.

V gene TRBV4-2 combines with J gene TRBJ2-3, with 16 bases fitting TRBD2. The CDR3 sequence is 16 residues long. From germline, CDR1 is LGHNA and CDR2 YNFKEQ. J was trimmed by 6 bases and V by 3 bases; bases with no gene match: 3. The CDR3 nucleotides read TGTGCCAGCAGCCAGGGACTAGCGGGGGGGCAGGATACGCAGTATTTT. It translates to CASSQGLAGGQDTQYF.

This rearrangement joins TRBV10-3 to TRBJ2-5; TRBD1 is a possible D gene (5 bases). Deletions cut 9 bases from V and 2 bases from J, with 13 bases between. This CDR3 is 13 amino acids long. Germline loops: CDR1 ENHRY, CDR2 SYGVKD. The CDR3 bases are TGTGCCATACGGGCCGACAGACAAGAGACCCAGTACTTC. Translating gives CAIRADRQETQYF.

The V and J genes are TRBV2 and TRBJ1-1, with TRBD1 identical over 8 bases. CDR3 length: 13 residues. Germline V gene lookup returns CDR1 SNHLY and CDR2 FYNNEI. J was trimmed by 10 bases and V by 5 bases; bases with no gene match: 9. This CDR3 reads CASSRTGQGGAFF. The CDR3 nucleotides read TGTGCCAGCAGTAGGACAGGGCAAGGCGGAGCTTTCTTT.

CDR3 coding DNA: TGCGCCAGCAGCTTGATACGCGGAACTGAAGCTTTCTTT. Protein: CASSLIRGTEAFF. This chain joins TRBV5-1 and TRBJ1-1; D gene unclear. Germline V lookup: CDR1 SGHRS, CDR2 YFSETQ. CDR3 size: 13 residues. Trimming took 1 base from V and 5 from J, leaving 9 bases between them.